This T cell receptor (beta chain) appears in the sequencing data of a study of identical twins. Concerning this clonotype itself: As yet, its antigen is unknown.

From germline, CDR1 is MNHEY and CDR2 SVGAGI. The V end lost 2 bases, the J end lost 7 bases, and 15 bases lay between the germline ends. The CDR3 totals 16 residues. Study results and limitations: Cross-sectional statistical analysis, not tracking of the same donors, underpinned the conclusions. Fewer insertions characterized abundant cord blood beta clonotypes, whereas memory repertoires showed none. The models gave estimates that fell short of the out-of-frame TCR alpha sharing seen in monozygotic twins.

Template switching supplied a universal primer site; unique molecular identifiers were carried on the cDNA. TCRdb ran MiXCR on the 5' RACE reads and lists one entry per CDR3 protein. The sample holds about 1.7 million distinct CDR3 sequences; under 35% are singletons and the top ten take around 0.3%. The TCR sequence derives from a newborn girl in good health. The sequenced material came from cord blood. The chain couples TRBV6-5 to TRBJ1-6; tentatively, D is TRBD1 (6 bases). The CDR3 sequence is CASSYGSRGRNSPLHF. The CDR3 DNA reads TGTGCCAGCAGTTACGGTTCAAGGGGGAGGAATTCACCCCTCCACTTT.